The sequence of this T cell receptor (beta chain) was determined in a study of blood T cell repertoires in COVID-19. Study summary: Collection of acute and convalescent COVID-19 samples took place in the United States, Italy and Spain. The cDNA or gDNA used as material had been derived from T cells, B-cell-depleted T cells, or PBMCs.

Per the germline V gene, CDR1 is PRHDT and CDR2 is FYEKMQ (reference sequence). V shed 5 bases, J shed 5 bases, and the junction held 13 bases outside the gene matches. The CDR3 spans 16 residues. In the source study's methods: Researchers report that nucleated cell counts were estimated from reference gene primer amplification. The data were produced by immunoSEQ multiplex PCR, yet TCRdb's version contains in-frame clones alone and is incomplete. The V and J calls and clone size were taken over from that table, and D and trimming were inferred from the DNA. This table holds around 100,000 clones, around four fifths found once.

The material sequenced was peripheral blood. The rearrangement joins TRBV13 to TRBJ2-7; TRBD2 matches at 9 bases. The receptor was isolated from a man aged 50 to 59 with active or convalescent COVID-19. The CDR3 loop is CASSPRGGRWGHEQYF. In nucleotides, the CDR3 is TGTGCCAGCAGCCCGCGGGGGGGCAGGTGGGGACACGAGCAGTACTTC.